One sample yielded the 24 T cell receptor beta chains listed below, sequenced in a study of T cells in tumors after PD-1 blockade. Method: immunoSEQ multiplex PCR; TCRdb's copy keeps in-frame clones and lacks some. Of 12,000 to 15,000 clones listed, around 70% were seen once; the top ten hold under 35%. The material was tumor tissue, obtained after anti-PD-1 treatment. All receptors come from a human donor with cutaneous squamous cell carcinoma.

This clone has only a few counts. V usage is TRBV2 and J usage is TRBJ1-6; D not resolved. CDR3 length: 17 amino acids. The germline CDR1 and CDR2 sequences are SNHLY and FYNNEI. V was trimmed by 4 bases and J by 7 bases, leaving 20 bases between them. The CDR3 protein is CASSGSLDAEPNSPLHF. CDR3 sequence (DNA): TGTGCCAGCAGTGGAAGCTTAGACGCGGAACCAAATTCACCCCTCCACTTT.

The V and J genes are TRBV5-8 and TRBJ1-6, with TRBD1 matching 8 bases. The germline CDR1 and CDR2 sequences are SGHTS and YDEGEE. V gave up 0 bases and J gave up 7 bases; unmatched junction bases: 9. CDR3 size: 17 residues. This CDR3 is CASSLDSGGARNSPLHF. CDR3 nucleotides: TGTGCCAGCAGCTTGGACTCAGGGGGCGCAAGGAATTCACCCCTCCACTTT.

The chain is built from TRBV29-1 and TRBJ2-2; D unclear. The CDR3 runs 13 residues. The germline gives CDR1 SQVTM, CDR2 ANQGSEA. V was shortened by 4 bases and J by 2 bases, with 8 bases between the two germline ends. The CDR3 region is CSVVAINTGELFF. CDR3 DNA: TGCAGCGTTGTGGCCATTAACACCGGGGAGCTGTTTTTT.

As DNA, the CDR3 is TGTGCCAGCAGTCCCACGCTGTGGGGAGCGGGAGTACCAGGCTCCTACAATGAGCAGTTCTTC. Translation gives CASSPTLWGAGVPGSYNEQFF. This sequence joins TRBV28 and TRBJ2-1; 8 nucleotides match TRBD2. The V segment lost 5 bases and the J segment 0 bases; nucleotides outside the gene matches: 21. Germline V gives CDR1 MDHEN, CDR2 SYDVKM. The CDR3 consists of 21 residues.

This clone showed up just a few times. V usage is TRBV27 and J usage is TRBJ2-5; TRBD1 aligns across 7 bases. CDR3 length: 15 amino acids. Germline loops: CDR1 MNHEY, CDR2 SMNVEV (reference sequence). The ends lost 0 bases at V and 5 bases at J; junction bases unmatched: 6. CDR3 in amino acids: CASSLSQGRVETQYF. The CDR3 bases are TGTGCCAGCAGTTTATCACAGGGGCGAGTGGAGACCCAGTACTTC.

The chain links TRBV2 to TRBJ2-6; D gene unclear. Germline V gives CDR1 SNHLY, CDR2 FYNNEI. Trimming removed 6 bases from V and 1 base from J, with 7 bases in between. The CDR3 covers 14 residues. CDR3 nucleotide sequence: TGTGCCAGCAGCCCCCAATCTGGGGCCAACGTCCTGACTTTC. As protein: CASSPQSGANVLTF.

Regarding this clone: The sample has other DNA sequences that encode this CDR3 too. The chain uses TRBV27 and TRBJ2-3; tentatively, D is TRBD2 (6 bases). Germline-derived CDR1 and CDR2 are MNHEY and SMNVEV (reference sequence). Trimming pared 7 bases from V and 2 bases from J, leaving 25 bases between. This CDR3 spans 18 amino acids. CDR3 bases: TGTGCCAGCAACTATTATTCCCGAGGACTATCTACCACAGATACGCAGTATTTT. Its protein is CASNYYSRGLSTTDTQYF.

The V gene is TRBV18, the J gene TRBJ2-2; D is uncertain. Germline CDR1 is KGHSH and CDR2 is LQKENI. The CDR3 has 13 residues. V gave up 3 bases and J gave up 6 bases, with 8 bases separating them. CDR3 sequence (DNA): TGTGCCAGCTCACCGCAAGAGTCCGGGGAGCTGTTTTTT. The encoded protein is CASSPQESGELFF. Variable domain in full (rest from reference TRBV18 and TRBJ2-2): NAGVMQNPRHLVRRRGQEARLRCSPMKGHSHVYWYRQLPEEGLKFMVYLQKENIIDESGMPKERFSAEFPKEGPSILRIQQVVRGDSAAYFCASSPQESGELFFGEGSRLTVL.

The CDR3, as DNA: TGTGCCTCGTCCGCCAGCCGACTAGCCAAAAACATTCAGTACTTC. Translation: CASSASRLAKNIQYF. The V and J genes are TRBV19 and TRBJ2-4, with no clear D. Trimming cost V 11 bases and J 0 bases, with 17 bases left between them. CDR3 length: 15 residues. Germline V gives CDR1 LNHDA, CDR2 SQIVND (reference sequence).

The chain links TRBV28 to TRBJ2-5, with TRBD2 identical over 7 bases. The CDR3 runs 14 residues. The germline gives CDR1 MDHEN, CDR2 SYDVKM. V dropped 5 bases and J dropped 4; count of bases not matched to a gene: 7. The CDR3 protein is CASSPSSGGETQYF. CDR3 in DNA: TGTGCCAGCAGTCCTTCTAGCGGAGGAGAGACCCAGTACTTC.

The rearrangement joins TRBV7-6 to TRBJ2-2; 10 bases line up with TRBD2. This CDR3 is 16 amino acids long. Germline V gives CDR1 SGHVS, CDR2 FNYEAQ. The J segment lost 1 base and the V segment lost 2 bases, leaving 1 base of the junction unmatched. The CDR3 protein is CASSLRTSGNTGELFF. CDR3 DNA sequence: TGTGCCAGCAGCTTAAGGACTAGCGGGAACACCGGGGAGCTGTTTTTT.

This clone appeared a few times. The CDR3 spells CASSPEDRPGNTIYF. The DNA for the CDR3 is TGCGCCAGCAGCCCGGAGGACAGGCCTGGAAACACCATATATTTT. The rearrangement links TRBV5-1 to TRBJ1-3, with 7 bases that match TRBD1. CDR3 size: 15 residues. Germline CDR1 and CDR2: SGHRS and YFSETQ. Trimming took 4 bases from V and 2 from J; bases not matched to a gene: 6.

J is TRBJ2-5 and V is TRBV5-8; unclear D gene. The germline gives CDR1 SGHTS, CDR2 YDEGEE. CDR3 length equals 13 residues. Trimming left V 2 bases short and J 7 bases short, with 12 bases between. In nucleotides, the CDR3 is TGTGCCAGCAGCTTCTTGGATGGTGGGACCCAGTACTTC. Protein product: CASSFLDGGTQYF. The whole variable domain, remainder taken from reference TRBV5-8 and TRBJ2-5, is EAGVTQSPTHLIKTRGQQATLRCSPISGHTSVYWYQQALGLGLQFLLWYDEGEERNRGNFPPRFSGRQFPNYSSELNVNALELEDSALYLCASSFLDGGTQYFGPGTRLLVL.

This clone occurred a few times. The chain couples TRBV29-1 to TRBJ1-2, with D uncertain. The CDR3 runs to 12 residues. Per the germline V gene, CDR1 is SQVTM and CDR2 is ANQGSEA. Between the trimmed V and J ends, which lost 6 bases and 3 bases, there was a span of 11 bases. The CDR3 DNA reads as TGCAGCGTCACCGTACTGGACTATGGCTACACCTTC. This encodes CSVTVLDYGYTF.

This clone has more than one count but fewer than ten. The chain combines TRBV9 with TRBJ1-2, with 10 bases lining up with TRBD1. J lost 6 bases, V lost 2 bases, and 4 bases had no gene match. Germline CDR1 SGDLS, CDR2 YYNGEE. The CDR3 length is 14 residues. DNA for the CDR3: TGTGCCAGCAGCGTTCGGACAGGGGGTCATGGCTACACCTTC. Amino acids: CASSVRTGGHGYTF.

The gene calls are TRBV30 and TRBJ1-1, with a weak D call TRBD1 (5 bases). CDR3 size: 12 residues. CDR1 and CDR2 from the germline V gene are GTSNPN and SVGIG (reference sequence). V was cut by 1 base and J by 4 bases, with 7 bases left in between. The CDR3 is CAWSGGGTEAFF. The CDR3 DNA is TGTGCCTGGAGTGGGGGGGGCACTGAAGCTTTCTTT.

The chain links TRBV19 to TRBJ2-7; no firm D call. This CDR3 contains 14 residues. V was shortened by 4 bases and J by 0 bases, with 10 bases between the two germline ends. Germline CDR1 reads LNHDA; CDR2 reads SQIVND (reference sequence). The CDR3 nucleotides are TGTGCCAGTAGTAAGGAACGGGTCTCCTACGAGCAGTACTTC. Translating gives CASSKERVSYEQYF.

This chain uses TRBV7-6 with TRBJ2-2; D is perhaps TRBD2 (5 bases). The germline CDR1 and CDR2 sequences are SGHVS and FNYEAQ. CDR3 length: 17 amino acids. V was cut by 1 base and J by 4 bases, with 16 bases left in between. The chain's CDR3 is CASSLEPSLSTTGELFF. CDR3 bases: TGTGCCAGCAGCTTAGAGCCTAGCCTGTCTACCACCGGGGAGCTGTTTTTT. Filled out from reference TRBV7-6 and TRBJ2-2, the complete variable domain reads GAGVSQSPRYKVTKRGQDVALRCDPISGHVSLYWYRQALGQGPEFLTYFNYEAQQDKSGLPNDRFSAERPEGSISTLTIQRTEQRDSAMYRCASSLEPSLSTTGELFFGEGSRLTVL.

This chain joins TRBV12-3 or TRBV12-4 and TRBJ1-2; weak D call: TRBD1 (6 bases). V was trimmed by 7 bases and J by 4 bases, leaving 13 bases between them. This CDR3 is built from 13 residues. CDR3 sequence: CASTPQGFYGYTF. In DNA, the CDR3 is TGTGCCAGCACCCCACAGGGATTCTATGGCTACACCTTC.

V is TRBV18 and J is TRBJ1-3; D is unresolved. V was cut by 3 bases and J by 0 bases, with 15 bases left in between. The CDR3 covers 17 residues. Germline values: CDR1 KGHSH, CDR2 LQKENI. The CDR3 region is CASSPTQDGLSGNTIYF. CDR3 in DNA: TGTGCCAGCTCACCCACTCAGGACGGGCTCTCTGGAAACACCATATATTTT.

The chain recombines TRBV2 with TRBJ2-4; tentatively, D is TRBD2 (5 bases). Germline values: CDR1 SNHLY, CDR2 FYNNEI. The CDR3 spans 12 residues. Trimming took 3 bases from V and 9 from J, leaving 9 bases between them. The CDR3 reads CASSEGVGIQYF. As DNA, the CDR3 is TGTGCCAGCAGTGAGGGAGTGGGCATTCAGTACTTC.

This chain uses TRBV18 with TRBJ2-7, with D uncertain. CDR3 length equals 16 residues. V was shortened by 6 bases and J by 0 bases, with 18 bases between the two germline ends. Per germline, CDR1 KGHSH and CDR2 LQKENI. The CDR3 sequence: CASSKDWATLSYEQYF. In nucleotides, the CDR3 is TGTGCCAGCTCTAAGGATTGGGCGACCCTCTCCTACGAGCAGTACTTC.

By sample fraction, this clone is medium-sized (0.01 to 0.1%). CDR3 in amino acids: CASSAQGAYEQYF. The CDR3 nucleotides are TGTGCCAGCAGCGCCCAGGGGGCGTACGAGCAGTACTTC. This chain uses TRBV9 with TRBJ2-7, with 8 bases lining up with TRBD1. This CDR3 is built from 13 residues. Losses at the gene ends were 3 bases for V and 4 bases for J; bases not matched to a gene: 3. Germline CDR1 SGDLS, CDR2 YYNGEE. Variable domain in full (rest from reference TRBV9 and TRBJ2-7): DSGVTQTPKHLITATGQRVTLRCSPRSGDLSVYWYQQSLDQGLQFLIQYYNGEERAKGNILERFSAQQFPDLHSELNLSSLELGDSALYFCASSAQGAYEQYFGPGTRLTVT.

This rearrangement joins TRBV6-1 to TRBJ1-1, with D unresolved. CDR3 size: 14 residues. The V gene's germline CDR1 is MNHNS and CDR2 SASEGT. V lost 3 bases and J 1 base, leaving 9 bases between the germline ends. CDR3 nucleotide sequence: TGTGCCAGCAGTGATCGGGCAGGGAACACTGAAGCTTTCTTT. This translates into CASSDRAGNTEAFF.